This T cell receptor (beta chain) was sequenced in a study of cytomegalovirus exposure and HLA in healthy donors. Study-wide results and limits: The study designated roughly 160 TCR beta chains cytomegalovirus-associated. More than 15,000 TCR beta sequences were associated with HLA alleles at 0.05 false discovery rate in a later analysis.

V shed 0 bases and J 6 bases; nucleotides not matched to a gene: 6. This CDR3 is built from 18 residues. Germline V lookup: CDR1 MGHRA, CDR2 YSYEKL. About this clone: Antigen: not known.

The PCR ran on 60 Vbeta and 13 Jbeta primers. TCRdb's copy holds only in-frame clones and misses some; the assay was immunoSEQ multiplex PCR. The profile shows approximately 100,000 clones, over 65% of them singletons. V is TRBV4-1 and J is TRBJ2-1, with 15 bases matching TRBD2. Sequenced: PBMCs. This clonotype was sampled from a male donor in good health and CMV-seronegative. CDR3 sequence: CASSQETGTSGRRNEQFF. DNA of the CDR3: TGCGCCAGCAGCCAAGAAACAGGGACTAGCGGGAGGCGCAATGAGCAGTTCTTC.